This T cell receptor beta chain came from a study of blood T cell repertoires in COVID-19. Study summary: In each case, the material was cDNA or gDNA derived from T cells, B-cell-depleted T cells, or PBMCs.

Original data processing: Using reference gene primer amplification, nucleated cell counts were estimated. Libraries were prepared by immunoSEQ multiplex PCR; TCRdb keeps only in-frame clonotypes and omits some of them. V, J and clone size are those of that table, while D and trimming were read from the DNA. The data contain approximately 490,000 clones, roughly nine tenths of them seen just once; the ten biggest clones take up 6.5% to 9.5%. Enrollees, roughly 18 to 95 years old, lived in 24 US areas. Recovered Cohort 3 donors showed two negative PCRs, clearance, or symptom resolution. Germline V lookup: CDR1 SNHLY, CDR2 FYNNEI. Losses at the gene ends were 10 bases for V and 3 bases for J; bases not matched to a gene: 3. The CDR3 runs to 13 residues.

Sequencing used PBMCs or T cells enriched from blood (not recorded which). This chain joins TRBV2 and TRBJ2-2; 9 bases match TRBD1. The sequence was collected from a woman in her sixties who had recovered from COVID-19. CDR3 in DNA: TGTGCCAATCGACAGGGGGACACCGGGGAGCTGTTTTTT. It translates to CANRQGDTGELFF.